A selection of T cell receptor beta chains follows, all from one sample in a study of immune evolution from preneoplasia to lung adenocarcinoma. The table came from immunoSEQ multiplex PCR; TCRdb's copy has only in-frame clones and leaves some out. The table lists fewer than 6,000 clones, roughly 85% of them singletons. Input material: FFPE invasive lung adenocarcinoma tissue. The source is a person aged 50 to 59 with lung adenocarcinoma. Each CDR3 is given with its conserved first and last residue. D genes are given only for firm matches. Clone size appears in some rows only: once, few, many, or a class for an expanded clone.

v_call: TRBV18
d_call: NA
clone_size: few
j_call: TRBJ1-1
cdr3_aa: CASSPPSTGSNTEAFF
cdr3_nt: TGTGCCAGCTCACCACCCAGCACAGGGTCGAACACTGAAGCTTTCTTT

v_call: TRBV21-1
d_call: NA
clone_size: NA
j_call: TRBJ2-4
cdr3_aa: CASSNGKVRGDEYF
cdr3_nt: TGTGCCAGCAGCAACGGCAAGGTTAGGGGCGATGAGTACTTC

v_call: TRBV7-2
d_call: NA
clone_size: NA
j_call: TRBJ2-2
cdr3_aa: CASTLGPWNTGELFF
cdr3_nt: TGTGCCAGCACCCTAGGCCCTTGGAACACCGGGGAGCTGTTTTTT

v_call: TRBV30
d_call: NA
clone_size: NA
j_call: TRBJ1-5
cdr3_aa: CAWSVGGWGDQPQHF
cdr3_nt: TGTGCCTGGAGTGTAGGAGGGTGGGGGGATCAGCCCCAGCATTTT

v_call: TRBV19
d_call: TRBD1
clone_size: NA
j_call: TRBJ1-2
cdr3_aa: CASSRGGTGYTF
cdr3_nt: TGTGCCAGTAGTAGAGGGGGCACAGGCTACACCTTC

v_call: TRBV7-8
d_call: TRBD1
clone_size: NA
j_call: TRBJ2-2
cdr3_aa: CASSHGTANTGELFF
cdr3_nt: TGTGCCAGCAGCCACGGGACAGCGAACACCGGGGAGCTGTTTTTT

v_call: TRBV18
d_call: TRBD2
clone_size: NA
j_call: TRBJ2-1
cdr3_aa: CASSPPSGSYSGSYNEQFF
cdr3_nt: TGTGCCAGCTCACCCCCTAGCGGGAGCTACTCTGGATCCTACAATGAGCAGTTCTTC

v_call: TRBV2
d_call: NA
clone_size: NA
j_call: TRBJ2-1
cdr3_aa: CASAYRGGGNYNEQFF
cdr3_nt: TGTGCCAGTGCTTACAGGGGAGGGGGGAACTACAATGAGCAGTTCTTC

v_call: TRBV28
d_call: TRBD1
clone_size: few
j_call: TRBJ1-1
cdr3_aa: CASSFLQMTGENTEAFF
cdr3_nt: TGTGCCAGCAGTTTTCTTCAGATGACAGGGGAGAACACTGAAGCTTTCTTT

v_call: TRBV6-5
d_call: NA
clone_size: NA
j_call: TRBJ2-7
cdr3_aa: CASSYSLGGYEQYF
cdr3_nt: TGTGCCAGCAGTTACTCGCTGGGTGGCTACGAGCAGTACTTC

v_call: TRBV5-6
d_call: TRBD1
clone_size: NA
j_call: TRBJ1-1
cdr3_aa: CASSLRGTEAFF
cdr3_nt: TGTGCCAGCAGCCTCAGGGGGACTGAAGCTTTCTTT

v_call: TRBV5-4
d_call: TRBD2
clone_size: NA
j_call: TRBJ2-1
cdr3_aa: CASSLGAASGTYNEQFF
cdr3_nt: TGTGCCAGCAGCTTGGGGGCGGCTAGCGGAACCTACAATGAGCAGTTCTTC

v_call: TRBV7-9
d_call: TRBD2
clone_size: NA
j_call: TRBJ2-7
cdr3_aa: CASSLGGLAGDSYEQYF
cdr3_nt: TGTGCCAGCAGCTTAGGGGGTCTAGCGGGGGACTCCTACGAGCAGTACTTC

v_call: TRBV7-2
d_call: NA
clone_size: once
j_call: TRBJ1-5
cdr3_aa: CASSYDTGSNQPQHF
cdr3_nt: TGTGCCAGCAGCTATGACACGGGTTCCAATCAGCCCCAGCATTTT

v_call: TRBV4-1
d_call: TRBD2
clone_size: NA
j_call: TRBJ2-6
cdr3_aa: CASSYGGVAGFSGANVLTF
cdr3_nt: TGCGCCAGCAGCTACGGGGGGGTAGCGGGATTCTCTGGGGCCAACGTCCTGACTTTC

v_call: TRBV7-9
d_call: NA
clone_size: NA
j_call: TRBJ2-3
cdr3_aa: CASSSRGGGPGGTDTQYF
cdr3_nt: TGTGCCAGCAGCTCCCGAGGGGGCGGGCCGGGGGGCACAGATACGCAGTATTTT

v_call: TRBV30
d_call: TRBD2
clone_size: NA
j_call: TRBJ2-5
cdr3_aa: CAWSQRARLAEETQYF
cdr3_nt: TGTGCCTGGAGCCAACGGGCGCGACTAGCGGAAGAGACCCAGTACTTC

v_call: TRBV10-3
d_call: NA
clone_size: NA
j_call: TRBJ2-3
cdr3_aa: CTISERANTDTQYF
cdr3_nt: TGTACCATCAGTGAGCGGGCAAACACAGATACGCAGTATTTT

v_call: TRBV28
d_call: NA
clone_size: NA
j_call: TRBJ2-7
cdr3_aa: CASSLKIQGYEQYF
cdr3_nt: TGTGCCAGCAGTTTAAAGATTCAGGGTTACGAGCAGTACTTC

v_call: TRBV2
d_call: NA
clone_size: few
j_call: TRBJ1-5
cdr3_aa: CASRGEDQPQHF
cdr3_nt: TGTGCCAGCAGGGGGGAGGATCAGCCCCAGCATTTT

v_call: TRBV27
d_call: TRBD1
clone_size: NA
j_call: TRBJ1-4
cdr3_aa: CASSLQGAEKLFF
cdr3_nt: TGTGCCAGCAGTCTTCAGGGGGCGGAAAAACTGTTTTTT

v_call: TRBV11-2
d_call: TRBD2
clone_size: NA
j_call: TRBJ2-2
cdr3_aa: CASSLPGLAGYANTGELFF
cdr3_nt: TGTGCCAGCAGTTTACCGGGACTAGCGGGGTACGCGAACACCGGGGAGCTGTTTTTT

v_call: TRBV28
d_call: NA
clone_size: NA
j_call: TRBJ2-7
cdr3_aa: CASKAGNPRTREQYF
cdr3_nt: TGTGCCAGCAAAGCAGGGAACCCTAGGACCCGCGAGCAGTACTTC

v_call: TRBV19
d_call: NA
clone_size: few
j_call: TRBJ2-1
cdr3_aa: CASMGPGQYNEQFF
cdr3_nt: TGTGCCAGTATGGGCCCGGGACAATACAATGAGCAGTTCTTC

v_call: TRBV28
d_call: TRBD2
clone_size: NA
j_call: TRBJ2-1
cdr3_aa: CASSLAGGRNEQFF
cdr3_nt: TGTGCCAGCAGTTTGGCGGGAGGGCGCAATGAGCAGTTCTTC

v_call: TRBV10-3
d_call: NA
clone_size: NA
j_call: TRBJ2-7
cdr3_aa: CAISESMGGYEQYF
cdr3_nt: TGTGCCATCAGTGAGTCGATGGGGGGATACGAGCAGTACTTC

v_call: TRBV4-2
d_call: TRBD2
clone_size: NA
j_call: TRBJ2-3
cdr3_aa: CASSQPSGRITDTQYF
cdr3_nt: TGTGCCAGCAGCCAACCTAGCGGGAGGATTACAGATACGCAGTATTTT

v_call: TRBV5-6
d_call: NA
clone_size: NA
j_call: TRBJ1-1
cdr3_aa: CASSYRGGNTEAFF
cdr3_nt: TGTGCCAGCAGTTACCGGGGGGGGAACACTGAAGCTTTCTTT

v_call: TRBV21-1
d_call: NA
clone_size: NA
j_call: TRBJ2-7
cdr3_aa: CASSKEPRGPPEQYF
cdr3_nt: TGTGCCAGCAGCAAAGAGCCTAGAGGTCCCCCCGAGCAGTACTTC

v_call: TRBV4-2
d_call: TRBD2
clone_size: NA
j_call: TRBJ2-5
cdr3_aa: CASSHPSTGTSGAGAQYF
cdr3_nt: TGTGCCAGCAGCCATCCCTCAACCGGGACTAGCGGCGCCGGGGCCCAGTACTTC

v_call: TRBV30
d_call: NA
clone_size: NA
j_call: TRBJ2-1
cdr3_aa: CAWGVLEKQFF
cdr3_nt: TGTGCCTGGGGAGTGTTGGAGAAGCAGTTCTTC

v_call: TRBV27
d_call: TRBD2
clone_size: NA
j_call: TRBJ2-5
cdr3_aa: CASSFRLAGVPGKETQYF
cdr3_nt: TGTGCCAGCAGTTTCCGACTAGCGGGAGTCCCGGGGAAAGAGACCCAGTACTTC

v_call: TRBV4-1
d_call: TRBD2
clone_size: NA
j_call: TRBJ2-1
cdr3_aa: CASSQQAGGLYNEQFF
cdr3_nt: TGCGCCAGCAGCCAACAAGCGGGAGGCCTCTACAATGAGCAGTTCTTC

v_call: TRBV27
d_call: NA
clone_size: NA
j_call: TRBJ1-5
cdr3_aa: CASSLSWELDLQPQHF
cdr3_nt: TGTGCCAGCAGTTTAAGTTGGGAGTTGGACCTTCAGCCCCAGCATTTT

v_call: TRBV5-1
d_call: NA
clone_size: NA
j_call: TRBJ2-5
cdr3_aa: CASSLPQRGWETQYF
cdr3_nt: TGCGCCAGCAGCTTACCCCAGAGGGGATGGGAGACCCAGTACTTC

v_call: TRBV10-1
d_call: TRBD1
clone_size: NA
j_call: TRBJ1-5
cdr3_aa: CASSEGGAGQPQHF
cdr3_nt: TGCGCCAGCAGTGAAGGGGGCGCAGGGCAGCCCCAGCATTTT

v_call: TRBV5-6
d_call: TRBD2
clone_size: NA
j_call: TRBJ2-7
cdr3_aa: CASSLWGGREQYF
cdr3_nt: TGTGCCAGCAGCTTGTGGGGAGGGCGTGAGCAGTACTTC

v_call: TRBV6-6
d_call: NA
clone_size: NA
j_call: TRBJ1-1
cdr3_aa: CASSARSNTEAFF
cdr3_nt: TGTGCCAGCAGTGCCCGATCGAACACTGAAGCTTTCTTT

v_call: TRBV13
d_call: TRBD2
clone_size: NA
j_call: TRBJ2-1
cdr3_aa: CASSVTSGRANEQFF
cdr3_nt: TGTGCCAGCAGCGTAACTAGCGGGAGGGCCAATGAGCAGTTCTTC

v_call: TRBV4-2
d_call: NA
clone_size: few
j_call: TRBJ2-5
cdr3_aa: CASSQDSAETQYF
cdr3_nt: TGTGCCAGCAGCCAAGATTCTGCAGAGACCCAGTACTTC

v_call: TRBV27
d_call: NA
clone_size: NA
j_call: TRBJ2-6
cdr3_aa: CASSSGANVLTF
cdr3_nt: TGTGCCAGCAGTTCTGGGGCCAACGTCCTGACTTTC